This T cell receptor (beta chain) was identified during a study of CD8+CD57+ T cells in acquired aplastic anemia. Across the study: Across the sorted CD4+ and CD8+ cells, DNA amounts averaged 3.2 ug.

Both TCR beta VDJ combination and CDR3 sequence profiling were carried out. Genomic DNA was the template for this profiling. A single record per CDR3 protein comes from TCRdb applying MiXCR to the reads. Of some 150,000 distinct CDR3 sequences in the sample, 40% to 45% were seen once. This clonotype showed up just a few times. Germline CDR1 reads GTSNPN; CDR2 reads SVGIG (reference sequence). Trimming removed 3 bases at V and 6 bases at J, with 11 bases between. CDR3 size: 13 residues. The origin of this receptor is a human donor in good health, serving as a control. The sample consisted of sorted CD4+, CD8+, or CD8+CD57+ T cells (not recorded which) from PBMCs. The rearrangement links TRBV30 to TRBJ2-2; D tentatively reads TRBD1 or TRBD2 (5 bases each). The CDR3 spells CAWRFGAAGELFF. CDR3 DNA sequence: TGTGCCTGGAGGTTCGGGGCAGCCGGGGAGCTGTTTTTT.